What follows are 32 T cell receptor beta chains derived from one specimen sequenced in a study of blood T cells in healthy people across ages. Sample-barcoded 5' priming and a J-beta primer mix drove a second PCR of 7 to 11 cycles. TCRdb processed the 5' RACE reads anew with MiXCR; each CDR3 protein has one entry. The sample shows roughly 730,000 distinct CDR3 sequences, 56% of them seen only once. Sequenced input: blood. These receptors all come from a man aged 40-55 years in good health.

This clonotype was seen a handful of times. This chain links TRBV5-4 with TRBJ1-2; D gene unclear. The CDR3 covers 15 residues. Germline V lookup: CDR1 SGHNT, CDR2 YYREEE (reference sequence). Trimming pared 4 bases from V and 3 bases from J, leaving 16 bases between. CDR3 in amino acids: CASSGDGPPYYGYTF. The CDR3 bases are TGTGCCAGCAGCGGTGACGGCCCTCCTTACTATGGCTACACCTTC. Variable domain in full (rest from reference TRBV5-4 and TRBJ1-2): ETGVTQSPTHLIKTRGQQVTLRCSSQSGHNTVSWYQQALGQGPQFIFQYYREEENGRGNFPPRFSGLQFPNYSSELNVNALELDDSALYLCASSGDGPPYYGYTFGSGTRLTVV.

The table lists this clonotype with a few counts. The chain employs TRBV9 and TRBJ2-1; D gene ambiguous. Germline V gives CDR1 SGDLS, CDR2 YYNGEE. Deletions cut 2 bases from V and 10 bases from J, with 13 bases between. The CDR3 is 13 residues long. The CDR3, as DNA: TGTGCCAGCAGCGTGAGTGGCTGGGAAGAGCAGTTCTTC. This encodes CASSVSGWEEQFF.

In this sample, this clonotype turned up a few times. J is TRBJ2-7 and V is TRBV4-1; weak D call: TRBD1 (7 bases). Trimming shortened V by 0 bases and J by 1 base, and 19 bases separated the two germline ends. The CDR3 runs 18 residues. The germline V gene has CDR1 MGHRA and CDR2 YSYEKL. This CDR3 reads CASSQDPLGQGGSYEQYF. The CDR3 nucleotides are TGCGCCAGCAGCCAAGATCCCTTGGGGCAGGGGGGATCCTACGAGCAGTACTTC.

This clonotype was counted only a few times. The chain uses TRBV12-3 or TRBV12-4 and TRBJ2-7; D gene ambiguous. V shed 6 bases and J shed 3 bases, with 12 bases lying between them. This CDR3 has 13 amino acids. The CDR3 sequence: CASSLLLIYEQYF. The CDR3 DNA follows: TGTGCCAGCAGCTTGCTTCTTATCTACGAGCAGTACTTC.

V and J are TRBV27 and TRBJ2-1; D possibly uses TRBD1 or TRBD2 (6 bases each). The ends were cut back, 5 bases at V and 8 bases at J, with 25 bases in the middle. Germline V gives CDR1 MNHEY, CDR2 SMNVEV (reference sequence). The CDR3 runs to 17 residues. CDR3 bases: TGTGCCAGCAGTATAGAGGGGGGTGGAGGGAGCCAGGATGAGCAGTTCTTC. Its protein product is CASSIEGGGGSQDEQFF.

The gene calls are TRBV6-6 and TRBJ1-4; 8 bases align to TRBD1. This CDR3 region has 14 residues. V lost 6 bases to trimming and J lost 8 bases; unmatched junction nucleotides: 8. Germline V CDR1 and CDR2: MNHNY, SVGAGI (reference sequence). DNA for the CDR3: TGTGCCAGCAGGCCGGGACAGGTGGGCGAAAAACTGTTTTTT. This sequence encodes CASRPGQVGEKLFF.

V is TRBV10-3 and J is TRBJ2-1; 12 nucleotides align to TRBD2. The V gene end was trimmed by 8 bases and the J gene end by 3 bases; junction bases not matched to a gene: 5. The CDR3 covers 15 residues. Per the germline V gene, CDR1 is ENHRY and CDR2 is SYGVKD. The chain's CDR3 is CAIGTSGGLYNEQFF. CDR3 DNA sequence: TGTGCCATCGGCACTAGCGGGGGGCTCTACAATGAGCAGTTCTTC.

This clonotype was seen only a few times. V and J are TRBV14 and TRBJ2-4, with 7 nucleotides matching TRBD2. CDR3 length: 13 amino acids. J lost 6 bases, V lost 3 bases, and 2 bases had no gene match. Germline V CDR1 and CDR2: SGHDN, FVKESK. The CDR3 coding sequence is TGTGCCAGCAGCCAGGGGGGGAGAAACATTCAGTACTTC. This sequence encodes CASSQGGRNIQYF. The full variable domain, completed using reference TRBV14 and TRBJ2-4, is EAGVTQFPSHSVIEKGQTVTLRCDPISGHDNLYWYRRVMGKEIKFLLHFVKESKQDESGMPNNRFLAERTGGTYSTLKVQPAELEDSGVYFCASSQGGRNIQYFGAGTRLSVL.

This chain links TRBV6-1 with TRBJ1-1; D is uncertain. The germline V gene encodes CDR1 MNHNS and CDR2 SASEGT. CDR3 length: 15 amino acids. V shed 1 base and J shed 5 bases, with 14 bases lying between them. CDR3 sequence (DNA): TGTGCCAGCAGTGAAGAAAGGGCCGATAGGACTGAAGCTTTCTTT. It translates to CASSEERADRTEAFF.

V and J are TRBV3-1 and TRBJ2-1, with 10 bases aligning to TRBD1. Germline assignment: CDR1 LGHDT and CDR2 YNNKEL (reference sequence). The CDR3 consists of 14 residues. V lost 0 bases, J lost 9 bases, and 2 bases stayed unmatched. As DNA, the CDR3 is TGTGCCAGCAGCCAAGACTGGACAGGGGGTGAGCAGTTCTTC. Translating gives CASSQDWTGGEQFF.

With respect to this clonotype: A much larger clone is a single base away; this may be a read error. The chain combines TRBV6-5 with TRBJ2-7, with a possible D match to TRBD2 (5 bases). This CDR3 spans 12 amino acids. Germline values: CDR1 MNHEY, CDR2 SVGAGI. The chain's CDR3 is CAGSSDWDEQYF. CDR3 bases: TGTGCCGGCAGTTCGGACTGGGACGAGCAGTACTTC.

The chain recombines TRBV20-1 with TRBJ2-1; TRBD2 aligns across 8 bases. Germline assignment: CDR1 DFQATT and CDR2 SNEGSKA (reference sequence). The CDR3 consists of 16 residues. The trim removed 0 bases at V and 3 bases at J, leaving 7 bases unmatched. CDR3 bases: TGCAGTGCTAGAGATCCGGCGGCGGGAGGCTACAATGAGCAGTTCTTC. This encodes CSARDPAAGGYNEQFF.

The gene calls are TRBV6-1 and TRBJ2-1, with 9 positions matching TRBD1. The length of the CDR3 is 15 residues. V gave up 4 bases and J gave up 6 bases; unmatched junction bases: 7. Germline CDR1 reads MNHNS; CDR2 reads SASEGT. The CDR3 reads CASSASGTGINEQFF. DNA of the CDR3: TGTGCCAGCAGTGCTTCCGGGACAGGGATCAATGAGCAGTTCTTC.

This clonotype was detected only once. This chain links TRBV7-9 with TRBJ2-1; D unresolved. This CDR3 region has 12 residues. Trimming took off 4 bases at V and 7 bases at J, with 8 bases between the two ends. Germline V gene data show CDR1 as SEHNR and CDR2 as FQNEAQ (reference sequence). The CDR3 region has the DNA TGTGCCAGCAGCTGGGTCGGAAATGAGCAGTTCTTC. It specifies CASSWVGNEQFF.

This clonotype has only a few counts. The chain recombines TRBV28 with TRBJ2-5; 11 bases are shared with TRBD2. V shed 7 bases, J shed 5 bases, and the junction held 6 bases outside the gene matches. CDR1 is MDHEN and CDR2 is SYDVKM in the germline V gene. This CDR3 has 14 amino acids. CDR3 sequence (DNA): TGTGCCAGCACTAGCGGGGGGTCAGGGGAGACCCAGTACTTC. The encoded protein is CASTSGGSGETQYF.

The CDR3 sequence: CATSGRTLAGSYNEQFF. CDR3 nucleotide sequence: TGTGCCACCAGTGGCCGGACTCTAGCGGGATCGTACAATGAGCAGTTCTTC. V and J are TRBV24-1 and TRBJ2-1; 9 positions match TRBD2. Germline V lookup: CDR1 KGHDR, CDR2 SFDVKD. This CDR3 has 17 amino acids. With 5 bases clipped from V and 4 bases from J, the junction kept 11 bases outside the gene matches.

The rearrangement uses TRBV7-3 and TRBJ2-3, with 8 bases that match TRBD2. Germline V gene sequence: CDR1 SGHTA, CDR2 FQGTGA. J was trimmed by 6 bases and V by 5 bases; bases with no gene match: 13. The CDR3 spans 16 residues. CDR3 DNA sequence: TGTGCCAGCAGCCCCAGCGGGGGAAACGCAAGGGATACGCAGTATTTT. This sequence encodes CASSPSGGNARDTQYF.

This clonotype appeared many times. This chain joins TRBV9 and TRBJ1-6; D possibly corresponds to TRBD1 (5 bases). CDR1 is SGDLS, CDR2 YYNGEE, per germline. Trimming took off 1 base at V and 9 bases at J, with 14 bases between the two ends. The CDR3 consists of 15 residues. CDR3 in DNA: TGTGCCAGCAGCGTACGAGACACCGGGGGTTCACCCCTCCACTTT. It encodes CASSVRDTGGSPLHF.

The rearrangement joins TRBV7-9 to TRBJ1-5, with TRBD1 identical over 7 bases. Germline CDR1 SEHNR, CDR2 FQNEAQ (reference sequence). V shed 5 bases and J 4 bases; nucleotides not matched to a gene: 5. The CDR3 loop spans 14 amino acids. For the CDR3, the DNA is TGTGCCAGCAGCGATGGACAGGTGAATCAGCCCCAGCATTTT. Its translation is CASSDGQVNQPQHF.

This sequence joins TRBV12-3 or TRBV12-4 and TRBJ2-1; TRBD2 matches 11 bases. The J call may be wrong; the DNA end is better matched by TRBJ2-7. This CDR3 is 16 amino acids long. CDR3 protein: CASSAIAGGSYNEQYF. CDR3 DNA: TGTGCCAGCAGTGCGATAGCGGGAGGGTCCTACAATGAGCAGTACTTC.

The genes are TRBV4-2 and TRBJ2-3; 10 bases line up with TRBD2. Unmatched junction bases numbered 9, after V lost 0 bases and J lost 0 bases. This CDR3 has 19 residues. Germline assignment: CDR1 LGHNA and CDR2 YNFKEQ. Here the CDR3 DNA reads TGTGCCAGCAGCCAAGATTGGCTAGCGGGGGCCTCTAGCACAGATACGCAGTATTTT. This encodes CASSQDWLAGASSTDTQYF.

The chain joins TRBV5-6 to TRBJ2-2, with D hard to call. CDR1 is SGHDT and CDR2 is YYEEEE in the germline V gene. The V end lost 4 bases, the J end lost 2 bases, and 6 bases lay between the germline ends. The CDR3 length is 13 residues. The CDR3 reads CASSVGNTGELFF. The CDR3 DNA reads as TGTGCCAGCAGCGTGGGTAACACCGGGGAGCTGTTTTTT.

The chain is built from TRBV3-1 and TRBJ2-3, with a possible D match to TRBD2 (5 bases). Trimming took 1 base from V and 3 from J, leaving 11 bases between them. The germline gives CDR1 LGHDT, CDR2 YNNKEL (reference sequence). The CDR3 contains 15 residues. The CDR3 is CASSQVPAVTDTQYF. The CDR3 DNA is TGTGCCAGCAGCCAAGTGCCAGCGGTAACAGATACGCAGTATTTT.

The chain's CDR3 is CASSLGEGHNEQYF. The DNA of the CDR3 is TGTGCCAGCAGTTTAGGAGAAGGGCACAATGAGCAGTACTTC. The V call is TRBV28, the J call TRBJ2-7; no definite D call. V was trimmed by 2 bases and J by 7 bases, leaving 15 bases between them. CDR1 is MDHEN and CDR2 is SYDVKM in the germline V gene. The length of the CDR3 is 14 residues. Drawing the rest from reference TRBV28 and TRBJ2-7, the complete variable domain is DVKVTQSSRYLVKRTGEKVFLECVQDMDHENMFWYRQDPGLGLRLIYFSYDVKMKEKGDIPEGYSVSREKKERFSLILESASTNQTSMYLCASSLGEGHNEQYFGPGTRLTVT.

This clonotype was observed at least ten times. The chain couples TRBV12-3 or TRBV12-4 to TRBJ2-1, with D perhaps TRBD2 (6 bases). With 8 bases removed from V and 9 bases from J, the gap between germline ends came to 17 bases. CDR3 length equals 13 residues. The CDR3 protein is CASGSGVNGEQFF. CDR3 DNA: TGTGCCAGCGGTTCGGGAGTAAATGGTGAGCAGTTCTTC.

V usage is TRBV14 and J usage is TRBJ2-5; D possibly uses TRBD1 or TRBD2 (6 bases each). Deletions cut 3 bases from V and 5 bases from J, with 16 bases between. Per germline, CDR1 SGHDN and CDR2 FVKESK. This CDR3 is built from 15 residues. The CDR3 DNA follows: TGTGCCAGCAGCCAGCTAGGGGGGTATTTTGAGACCCAGTACTTC. It is translated as CASSQLGGYFETQYF. The variable domain in full, completed from reference TRBV14 and TRBJ2-5, reads EAGVTQFPSHSVIEKGQTVTLRCDPISGHDNLYWYRRVMGKEIKFLLHFVKESKQDESGMPNNRFLAERTGGTYSTLKVQPAELEDSGVYFCASSQLGGYFETQYFGPGTRLLVL.

This clonotype occurred many times. The J gene is TRBJ2-3, the V gene TRBV10-3; no firm D call. V was cut by 6 bases and J by 2 bases, with 18 bases left in between. The length of the CDR3 is 16 residues. Germline V CDR1 and CDR2: ENHRY, SYGVKD. The CDR3 here is CAISRLLDPSTDTQYF. CDR3 nucleotides: TGTGCCATCAGCCGACTCCTGGACCCCTCCACAGATACGCAGTATTTT.

The chain uses TRBV7-3 and TRBJ2-1; 8 bases map to TRBD2. Germline V gene data show CDR1 as SGHTA and CDR2 as FQGTGA. V shed 5 bases, J shed 7 bases, and the junction held 19 bases outside the gene matches. The CDR3 covers 18 residues. The CDR3 is CASSPLEQFSGSKNEQFF. The CDR3 DNA is TGTGCCAGCAGCCCTCTCGAACAGTTCAGCGGGAGTAAGAATGAGCAGTTCTTC.

This clonotype appeared a single time. The chain is built from TRBV3-1 and TRBJ1-5; no firm D call. CDR3 size: 14 residues. V was clipped by 1 base and J by 6 bases, with 10 bases between them. Looked up from germline, CDR1 is LGHDT and CDR2 is YNNKEL (reference sequence). CDR3 coding DNA: TGTGCCAGCAGCCAAGGGGGTTTGACTCAGCCCCAGCATTTT. Its protein product is CASSQGGLTQPQHF.

The chain links TRBV7-9 to TRBJ2-1; D uncertain. Germline CDR1 SEHNR, CDR2 FQNEAQ (reference sequence). CDR3 length: 12 amino acids. V lost 6 bases, J lost 9 bases, and 12 bases lay in between. CDR3 amino acids: CASRFSGTEQFF. CDR3 bases: TGTGCCAGCAGATTCTCAGGAACTGAGCAGTTCTTC.

This clonotype appeared a few times. The chain links TRBV10-3 to TRBJ1-4; D is possibly TRBD1 (6 bases). CDR1 and CDR2 (germline): ENHRY, SYGVKD. V gave up 0 bases and J gave up 6 bases, with 11 bases separating them. The CDR3 runs to 15 residues. In DNA form, the CDR3 reads TGTGCCATCAGTGAGTCCCAGGGGTTGGATGAAAAACTGTTTTTT. Translating gives CAISESQGLDEKLFF.

As regards this clonotype: A read error may produce the germline difference seen at one junction end. This chain links TRBV12-3 or TRBV12-4 with TRBJ2-1; 10 bases map to TRBD2. The CDR3 is 16 residues long. CDR3 DNA sequence: TGCGCCAGCAGTTTCATTAGCGGGGGGACCCTCAAGGAGCAGTTCTTC. It specifies CASSFISGGTLKEQFF.